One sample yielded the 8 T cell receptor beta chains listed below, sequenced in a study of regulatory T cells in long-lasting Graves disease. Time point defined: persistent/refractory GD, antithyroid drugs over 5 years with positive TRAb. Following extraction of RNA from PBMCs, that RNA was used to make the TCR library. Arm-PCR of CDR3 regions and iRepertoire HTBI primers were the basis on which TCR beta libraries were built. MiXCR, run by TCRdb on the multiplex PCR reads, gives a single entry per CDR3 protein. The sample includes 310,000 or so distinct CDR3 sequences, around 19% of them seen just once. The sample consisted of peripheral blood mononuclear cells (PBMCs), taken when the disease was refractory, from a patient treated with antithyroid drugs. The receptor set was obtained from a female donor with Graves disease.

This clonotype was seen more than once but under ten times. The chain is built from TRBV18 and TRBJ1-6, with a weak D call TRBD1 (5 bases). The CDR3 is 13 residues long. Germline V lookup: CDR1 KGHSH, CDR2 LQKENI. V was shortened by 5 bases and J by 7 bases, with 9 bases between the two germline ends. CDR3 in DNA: TGTGCCAGCTCAAGGGACGGGAATTCACCCCTCCACTTT. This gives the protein CASSRDGNSPLHF.

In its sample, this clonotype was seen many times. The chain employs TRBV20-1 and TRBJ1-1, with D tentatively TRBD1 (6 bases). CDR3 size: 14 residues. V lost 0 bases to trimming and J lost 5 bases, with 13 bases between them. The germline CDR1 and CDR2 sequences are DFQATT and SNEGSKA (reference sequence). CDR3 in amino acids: CSARDPRGGTEAFF. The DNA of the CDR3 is TGCAGTGCTAGAGATCCCAGGGGAGGGACTGAAGCTTTCTTT.

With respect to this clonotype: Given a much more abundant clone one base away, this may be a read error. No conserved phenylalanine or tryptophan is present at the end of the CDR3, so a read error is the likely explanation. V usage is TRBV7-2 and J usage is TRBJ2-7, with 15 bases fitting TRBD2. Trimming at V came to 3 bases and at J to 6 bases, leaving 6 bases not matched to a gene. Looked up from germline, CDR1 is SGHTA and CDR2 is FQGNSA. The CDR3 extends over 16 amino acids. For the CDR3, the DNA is TGTGCCAGCAGCTTCCAACCGGGACTAGCGGGGGGCGAGCAGTACCTC. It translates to CASSFQPGLAGGEQYL.

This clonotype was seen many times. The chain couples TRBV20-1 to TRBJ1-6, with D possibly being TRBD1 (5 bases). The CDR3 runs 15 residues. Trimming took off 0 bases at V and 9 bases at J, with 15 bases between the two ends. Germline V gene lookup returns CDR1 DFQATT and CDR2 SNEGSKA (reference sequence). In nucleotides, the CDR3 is TGCAGTGCTAGAGATCTTTTGGCAGGGAGTTCACCCCTCCACTTT. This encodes CSARDLLAGSSPLHF.

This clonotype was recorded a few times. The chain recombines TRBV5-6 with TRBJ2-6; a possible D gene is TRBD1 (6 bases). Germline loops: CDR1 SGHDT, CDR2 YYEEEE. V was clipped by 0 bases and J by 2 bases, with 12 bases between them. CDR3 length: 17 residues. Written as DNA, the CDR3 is TGTGCCAGCAGCTTGGAACCCAGGGGAGCTGGGGCCAACGTCCTGACTTTC. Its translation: CASSLEPRGAGANVLTF.

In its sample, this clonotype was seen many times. Written as DNA, the CDR3 is TGCGCCAGCAGCCAGGAGTTAGATAACTATGGCTACACCTTC. Protein: CASSQELDNYGYTF. This rearrangement joins TRBV4-3 to TRBJ1-2; the D is unclear. CDR3 length: 14 amino acids. Trimming pared 3 bases from V and 1 base from J, leaving 9 bases between. Germline V gives CDR1 LGHNA, CDR2 YSLEER.

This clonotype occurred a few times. The CDR3 DNA sequence: TGTGCCAGCAGCCAGGGGGGGAGCCCCTCCTACGAGCAGTACTTC. Residues: CASSQGGSPSYEQYF. The V and J genes are TRBV3-1 and TRBJ2-7, with 7 nucleotides matching TRBD2. V dropped 3 bases and J dropped 0; count of bases not matched to a gene: 5. Germline loops: CDR1 LGHDT, CDR2 YNNKEL (reference sequence). The CDR3 sequence is 15 residues long.

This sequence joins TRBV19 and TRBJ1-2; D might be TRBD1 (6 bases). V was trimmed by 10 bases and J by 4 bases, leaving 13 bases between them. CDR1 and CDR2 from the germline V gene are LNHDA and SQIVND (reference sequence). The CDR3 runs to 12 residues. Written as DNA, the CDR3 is TGTGCCACCTCGGACAGATTCTATGGCTACACCTTC. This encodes CATSDRFYGYTF.